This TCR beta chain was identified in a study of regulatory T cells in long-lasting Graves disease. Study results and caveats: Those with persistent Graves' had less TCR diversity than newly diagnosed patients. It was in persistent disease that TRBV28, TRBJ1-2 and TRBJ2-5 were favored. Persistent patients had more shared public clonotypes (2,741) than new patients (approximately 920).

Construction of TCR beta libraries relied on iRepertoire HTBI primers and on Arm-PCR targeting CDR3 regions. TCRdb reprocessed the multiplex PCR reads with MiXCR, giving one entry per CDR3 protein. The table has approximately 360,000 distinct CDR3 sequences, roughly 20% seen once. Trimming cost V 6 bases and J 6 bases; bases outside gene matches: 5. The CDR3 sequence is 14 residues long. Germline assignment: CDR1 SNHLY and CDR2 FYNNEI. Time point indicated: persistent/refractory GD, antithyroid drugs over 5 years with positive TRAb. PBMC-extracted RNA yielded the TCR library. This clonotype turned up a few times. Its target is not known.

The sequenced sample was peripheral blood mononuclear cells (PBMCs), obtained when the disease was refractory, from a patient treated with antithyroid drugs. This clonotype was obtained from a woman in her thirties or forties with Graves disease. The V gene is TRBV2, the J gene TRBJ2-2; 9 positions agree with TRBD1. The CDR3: CASSVTGGPGELFF. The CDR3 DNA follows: TGTGCCAGCAGCGTCACAGGGGGCCCCGGGGAGCTGTTTTTT. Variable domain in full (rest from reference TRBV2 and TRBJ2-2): EPEVTQTPSHQVTQMGQEVILRCVPISNHLYFYWYRQILGQKVEFLVSFYNNEISEKSEIFDDQFSVERPDGSNFTLKIRSTKLEDSAMYFCASSVTGGPGELFFGEGSRLTVL.